These 3 T cell receptor beta chains were sequenced from one sample in a study of cytomegalovirus exposure and HLA in healthy donors. TCRdb's table, derived via immunoSEQ multiplex PCR, lists solely in-frame clones and lacks some. This sample yields roughly 79,000 clones, of which more than 85% are seen a single time; over 0.65% belongs to the top ten. The specimen sequenced was PBMCs. The receptors shown here come from a man younger than 35 in good health and CMV-seronegative.

This chain connects TRBV27 to TRBJ2-6, with a weak D call TRBD1 (6 bases). V was clipped by 4 bases and J by 5 bases, with 24 bases between them. This CDR3 has 19 amino acids. Germline CDR1 reads MNHEY; CDR2 reads SMNVEV (reference sequence). The CDR3 loop is CASSSRTAWGETRANVLTF. Here the CDR3 DNA reads TGTGCCAGCAGTTCAAGGACAGCGTGGGGCGAAACGAGGGCCAACGTCCTGACTTTC.

This sequence joins TRBV6-5 and TRBJ2-7; possible D gene TRBD1, 6 bases. The CDR3 contains 13 residues. The germline CDR1 and CDR2 sequences are MNHEY and SVGAGI. Trimming took off 0 bases at V and 3 bases at J, with 6 bases between the two ends. CDR3 protein: CASSYSTGYEQYF. The DNA for the CDR3 is TGTGCCAGCAGTTACTCGACAGGCTACGAGCAGTACTTC.

This chain uses TRBV9 with TRBJ2-7; tentative D call: TRBD1 (7 bases). CDR1 and CDR2 (germline): SGDLS, YYNGEE. CDR3 length: 15 residues. The V and J ends lost 4 bases and 4 bases respectively, with 18 bases between them. CDR3 DNA sequence: TGTGCCAGCAGCCCCCAGGGGGGCGGTCAATACGAGCAGTACTTC. This codes for CASSPQGGGQYEQYF.